This TCR beta chain originates from a study of control samples from healthy donors and cancer patients. The CDR3 loop spans 14 amino acids. CDR1 is KGHDR, CDR2 SFDVKD, per germline. With V trimmed by 4 bases and J by 11 bases, 10 bases remained unmatched. Clones were sequenced by immunoSEQ multiplex PCR, and TCRdb holds only the in-frame ones, with some missing. This table holds about 88,000 clones, approximately 93% found once. The chain joins TRBV24-1 to TRBJ1-1; 9 positions agree with TRBD1. The clonotype comes from a man between 18 and 29 years old in good health. The material sequenced was blood. The CDR3 DNA reads as TGTGCCACCAGTGACAGGGACAGGGTGCGTGGCGCTTTCTTT. As protein: CATSDRDRVRGAFF.